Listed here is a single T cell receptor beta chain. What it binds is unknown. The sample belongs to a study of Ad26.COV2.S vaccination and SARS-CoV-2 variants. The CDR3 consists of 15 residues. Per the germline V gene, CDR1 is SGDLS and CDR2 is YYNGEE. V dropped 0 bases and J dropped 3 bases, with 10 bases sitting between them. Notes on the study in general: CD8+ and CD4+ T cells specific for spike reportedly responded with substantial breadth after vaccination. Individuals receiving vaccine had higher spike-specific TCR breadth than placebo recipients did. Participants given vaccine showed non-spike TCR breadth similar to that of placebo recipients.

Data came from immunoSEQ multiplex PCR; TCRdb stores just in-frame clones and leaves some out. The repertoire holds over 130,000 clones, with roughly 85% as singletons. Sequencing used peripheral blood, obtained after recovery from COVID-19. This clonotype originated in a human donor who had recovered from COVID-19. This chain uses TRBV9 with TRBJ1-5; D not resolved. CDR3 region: CASSVARTANQPQHF. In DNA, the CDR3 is TGTGCCAGCAGCGTAGCCCGGACCGCCAATCAGCCCCAGCATTTT.